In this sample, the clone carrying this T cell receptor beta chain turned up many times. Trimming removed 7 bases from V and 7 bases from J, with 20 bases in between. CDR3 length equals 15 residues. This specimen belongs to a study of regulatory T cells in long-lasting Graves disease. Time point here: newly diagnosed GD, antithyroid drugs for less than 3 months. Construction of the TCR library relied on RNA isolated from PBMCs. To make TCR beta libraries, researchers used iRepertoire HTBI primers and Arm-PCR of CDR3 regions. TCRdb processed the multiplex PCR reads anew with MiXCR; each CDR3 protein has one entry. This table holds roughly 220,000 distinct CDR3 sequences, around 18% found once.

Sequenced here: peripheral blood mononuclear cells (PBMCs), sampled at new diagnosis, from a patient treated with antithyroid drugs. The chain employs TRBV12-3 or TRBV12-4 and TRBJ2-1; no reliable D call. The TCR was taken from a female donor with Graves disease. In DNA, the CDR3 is TGTGCCAGCACCGAAGAGTCCCGTCTCGGGAATGAGCAGTTCTTC. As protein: CASTEESRLGNEQFF.